Shown below are 8 T cell receptor beta chains from a single sample sequenced in a study of CD8 T cells in ankylosing spondylitis. TCRdb redid the calling of the 5' RACE reads with MiXCR, one entry per CDR3 protein. This table holds around 250,000 distinct CDR3 sequences, roughly 10% found once. The sample taken for sequencing was blood, either unsorted or a sorted T cell fraction (not recorded which). The receptor source for this set is a male donor with ankylosing spondylitis or in good health (not recorded which).

This clonotype was observed a few times. The rearrangement joins TRBV12-3 or TRBV12-4 to TRBJ1-1; no clear D. CDR3 length: 15 residues. Trimming took 6 bases from V and 0 from J, leaving 14 bases between them. CDR3 nucleotides: TGTGCCAGCAGCACCCTCGGACGGTTGAACACTGAAGCTTTCTTT. Its translation is CASSTLGRLNTEAFF.

This clonotype came up a few times. The rearrangement uses TRBV7-9 and TRBJ2-1, with TRBD2 matching over 7 bases. Germline assignment: CDR1 SEHNR and CDR2 FQNEAQ (reference sequence). Losses at the gene ends were 5 bases for V and 2 bases for J; bases not matched to a gene: 6. This CDR3 comprises 15 residues. The CDR3 is CASSRTRIPYNEQFF. In nucleotides, the CDR3 is TGTGCCAGCAGCCGGACTAGGATACCCTACAATGAGCAGTTCTTC.

The CDR3 DNA sequence: TGTGCCAGCAGAGGGACAGGCTACGAGCAGTACTTC. It is translated as CASRGTGYEQYF. The rearrangement uses TRBV28 and TRBJ2-7; 8 bases align to TRBD1. J gave up 3 bases and V 6 bases, and 1 base lay outside the gene matches. CDR3 size: 12 residues. Germline V CDR1 and CDR2: MDHEN, SYDVKM. The full variable domain, with the rest looked up from reference TRBV28 and TRBJ2-7, is DVKVTQSSRYLVKRTGEKVFLECVQDMDHENMFWYRQDPGLGLRLIYFSYDVKMKEKGDIPEGYSVSREKKERFSLILESASTNQTSMYLCASRGTGYEQYFGPGTRLTVT.

This clonotype was detected many times. The V gene is TRBV10-1, the J gene TRBJ1-5, with 8 bases that match TRBD1. Germline trimming cut 9 bases from V and 2 bases from J; bases unmatched to any gene: 9. CDR1 and CDR2 from the germline V gene are WNHNN and SYGVQD (reference sequence). The CDR3 loop spans 15 amino acids. The CDR3 is CASSGQGKRNQPQHF. The CDR3, as DNA: TGCGCCAGTTCCGGACAGGGTAAACGCAATCAGCCCCAGCATTTT.

The rearrangement uses TRBV7-9 and TRBJ1-3; a weak D match, TRBD1 (5 bases). Trimming shortened V by 6 bases and J by 0 bases, and 15 bases separated the two germline ends. CDR1 and CDR2 (germline): SEHNR, FQNEAQ (reference sequence). CDR3 length: 16 residues. CDR3 nucleotides: TGTGCCAGCAGAAACTACGACAGAGACTCTGGAAACACCATATATTTT. Translation gives CASRNYDRDSGNTIYF.

The sample holds many counts of this clonotype. The CDR3 region is CASTFGPQGNSPLHF. CDR3 DNA: TGCGCCAGCACCTTCGGGCCTCAAGGGAATTCACCCCTCCACTTT. The V call is TRBV4-1, the J call TRBJ1-6; D unclear. This CDR3 comprises 15 residues. Trimming pared 7 bases from V and 7 bases from J, leaving 17 bases between. In germline, CDR1 is MGHRA, CDR2 YSYEKL.

This clonotype was seen a few times. This chain joins TRBV29-1 and TRBJ1-5, with no clear D. Germline-derived CDR1 and CDR2 are SQVTM and ANQGSEA. The CDR3 spans 14 residues. The V end was cut by 4 bases, the J end by 0 bases, with 10 bases between. For the CDR3, the DNA is TGCAGCGTTGGAACAGACGATAGCAATCAGCCCCAGCATTTT. This codes for CSVGTDDSNQPQHF. Variable domain in full (rest from reference TRBV29-1 and TRBJ1-5): SAVISQKPSRDICQRGTSLTIQCQVDSQVTMMFWYRQQPGQSLTLIATANQGSEATYESGFVIDKFPISRPNLTFSTLTVSNMSPEDSSIYLCSVGTDDSNQPQHFGDGTRLSIL.

This clonotype showed up many times. The chain uses TRBV6-1 and TRBJ1-2; D perhaps matches TRBD1 (5 bases). There are 15 residues in the CDR3. Trimming cost V 10 bases and J 0 bases, with 18 bases left between them. Germline V gene sequence: CDR1 MNHNS, CDR2 SASEGT. CDR3 sequence (DNA): TGTGCCACCTTCGACGGGGGGACTTCTAACTATGGCTACACCTTC. Protein product: CATFDGGTSNYGYTF.